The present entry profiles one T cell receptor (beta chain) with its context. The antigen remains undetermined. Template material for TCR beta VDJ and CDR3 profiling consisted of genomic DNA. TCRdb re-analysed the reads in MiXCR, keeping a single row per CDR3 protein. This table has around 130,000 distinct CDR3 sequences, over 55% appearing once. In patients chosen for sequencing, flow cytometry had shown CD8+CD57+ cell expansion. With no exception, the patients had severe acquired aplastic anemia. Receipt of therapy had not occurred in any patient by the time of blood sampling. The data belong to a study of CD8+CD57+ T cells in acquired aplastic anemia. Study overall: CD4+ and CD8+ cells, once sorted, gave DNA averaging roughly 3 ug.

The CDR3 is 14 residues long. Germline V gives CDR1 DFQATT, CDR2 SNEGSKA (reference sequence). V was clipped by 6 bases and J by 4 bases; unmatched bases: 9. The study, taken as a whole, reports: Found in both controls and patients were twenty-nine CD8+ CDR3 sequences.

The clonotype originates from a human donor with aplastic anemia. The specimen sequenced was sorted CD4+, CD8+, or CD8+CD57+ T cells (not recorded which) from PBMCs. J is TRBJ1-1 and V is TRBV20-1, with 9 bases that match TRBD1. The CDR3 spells CSALQGAGSTEAFF. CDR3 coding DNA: TGCAGTGCCTTACAGGGGGCTGGGTCCACTGAAGCTTTCTTT.